The clone carrying this T cell receptor (beta chain) occurred many times. This specimen comes from a study of Graves' ophthalmopathy and Graves' hyperthyroidism. The sequenced template was RNA, covering the TCR beta CDR3 region. Second-round multiplex PCR came after first-round RT-PCR with HTBI primers. TCRdb called the multiplex PCR reads again in MiXCR, with one record for every CDR3 protein. Of hundreds of thousands of distinct CDR3 sequences listed, about 24% were seen once; the top ten hold 7.1%. The CDR3 is 14 amino acids. In germline, CDR1 is SGHRS, CDR2 YFSETQ. Deletions cut 7 bases from V and 5 bases from J, with 18 bases between.

The chain is built from TRBV5-1 and TRBJ2-5, with D perhaps being TRBD1 or TRBD2 (6 bases each). Sequenced material: peripheral blood. The TCR comes from a woman aged 18-30 years with stable Graves' hyperthyroidism. Some clones in this sample may be carry-over from other donors' samples. CDR3 nucleotides: TGCGCCAGCCGTAACAGGGAGGTCCGGGAGACCCAGTACTTC. Protein product: CASRNREVRETQYF. Filled out from reference TRBV5-1 and TRBJ2-5, the complete variable domain reads KAGVTQTPRYLIKTRGQQVTLSCSPISGHRSVSWYQQTPGQGLQFLFEYFSETQRNKGNFPGRFSGRQFSNSRSEMNVSTLELGDSALYLCASRNREVRETQYFGPGTRLLVL.